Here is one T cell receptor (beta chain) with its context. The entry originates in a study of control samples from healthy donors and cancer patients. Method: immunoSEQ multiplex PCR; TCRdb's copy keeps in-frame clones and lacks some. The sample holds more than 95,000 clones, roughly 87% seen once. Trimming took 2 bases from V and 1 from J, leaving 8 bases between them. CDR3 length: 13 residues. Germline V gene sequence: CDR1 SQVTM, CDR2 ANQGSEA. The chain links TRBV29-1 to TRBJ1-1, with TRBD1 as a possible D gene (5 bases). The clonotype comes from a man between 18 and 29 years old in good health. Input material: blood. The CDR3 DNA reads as TGCAGCGTTGAACGGGGGTCGAACACTGAAGCTTTCTTT. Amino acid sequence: CSVERGSNTEAFF.